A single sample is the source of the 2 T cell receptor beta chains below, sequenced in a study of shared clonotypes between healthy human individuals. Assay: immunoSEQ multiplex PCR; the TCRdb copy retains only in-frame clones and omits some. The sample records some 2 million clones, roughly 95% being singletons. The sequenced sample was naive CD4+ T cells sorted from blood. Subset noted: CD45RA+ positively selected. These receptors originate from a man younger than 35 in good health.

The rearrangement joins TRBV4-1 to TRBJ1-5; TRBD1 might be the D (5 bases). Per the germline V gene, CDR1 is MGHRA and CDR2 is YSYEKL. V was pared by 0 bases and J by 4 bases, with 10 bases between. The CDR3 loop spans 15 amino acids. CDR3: CASSQEGRGNQPQHF. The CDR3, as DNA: TGCGCCAGCAGCCAAGAGGGACGGGGAAATCAGCCCCAGCATTTT.

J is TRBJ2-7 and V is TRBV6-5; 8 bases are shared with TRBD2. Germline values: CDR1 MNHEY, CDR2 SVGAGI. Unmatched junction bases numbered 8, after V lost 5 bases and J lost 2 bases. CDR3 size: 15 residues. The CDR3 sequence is CASSLGGAVPYEQYF. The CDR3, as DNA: TGTGCCAGCAGTCTCGGGGGGGCTGTCCCCTACGAGCAGTACTTC.